The 19 T cell receptor beta chains below come from one sample, sequenced in a study of identical twins. TCRdb passed the 5' RACE reads through MiXCR, listing each CDR3 protein once. This sample has around 370,000 distinct CDR3 sequences; approximately 8.8% occur once, and the top ten carry around 8.6%. The sequenced material came from naive T cells sorted from blood. The receptors here all came from a woman aged 45-65 years in good health.

The chain links TRBV29-1 to TRBJ1-2; no clear D gene. The germline gives CDR1 SQVTM, CDR2 ANQGSEA. The V end was cut by 4 bases, the J end by 6 bases, with 9 bases between. This CDR3 spans 11 amino acids. CDR3 nucleotide sequence: TGCAGCGTTGGTCTTCGAGATGGCTACACCTTC. This sequence encodes CSVGLRDGYTF.

The J gene is TRBJ2-7, the V gene TRBV19; 9 bases line up with TRBD1. The CDR3 runs to 14 residues. CDR1 is LNHDA, CDR2 SQIVND, per germline (reference sequence). Unmatched junction bases numbered 4, after V lost 5 bases and J lost 2 bases. The CDR3 coding sequence is TGTGCCAGTAGTTTCCGGGACAGGGCCTACGAGCAGTACTTC. Translating it yields CASSFRDRAYEQYF.

The sample holds many counts of this clonotype. The chain couples TRBV7-9 to TRBJ1-2, with TRBD1 matching over 8 bases. The CDR3 length is 14 residues. The V gene end was trimmed by 1 base and the J gene end by 8 bases; junction bases not matched to a gene: 6. Germline V gene lookup returns CDR1 SEHNR and CDR2 FQNEAQ (reference sequence). The CDR3 nucleotides are TGTGCCAGCAGCTTAGGGCAGGGGGCTGAAGGCTACACCTTC. Its protein is CASSLGQGAEGYTF.

This clonotype has at least ten counts. V usage is TRBV24-1 and J usage is TRBJ2-1; TRBD2 agrees at 7 bases. The junction had 9 bases not matched to a gene; V was cut back by 4 bases and J by 4 bases. CDR3 size: 16 residues. Per the germline V gene, CDR1 is KGHDR and CDR2 is SFDVKD. The CDR3 DNA is TGTGCCACCAGTGACTCCGGGACTACGACTTACAATGAGCAGTTCTTC. It is translated as CATSDSGTTTYNEQFF.

This clonotype was seen repeatedly, ten times or more. The rearrangement links TRBV5-1 to TRBJ1-1; D may be TRBD1 (5 bases). The CDR3 sequence is 15 residues long. Germline V gene sequence: CDR1 SGHRS, CDR2 YFSETQ. The V end lost 4 bases, the J end lost 7 bases, and 20 bases lay between the germline ends. The CDR3, as DNA: TGCGCCAGCAGCCCGTCTGGGGCAGCGACCCTTGAAGCTTTCTTT. Amino acids: CASSPSGAATLEAFF.

This clonotype was observed a few times. The genes are TRBV5-1 and TRBJ2-1; 8 bases fit TRBD1. CDR3 length: 15 residues. From germline, CDR1 is SGHRS and CDR2 YFSETQ. V shed 3 bases, J shed 1 base, and the junction held 3 bases outside the gene matches. CDR3 in amino acids: CASSSDRVSYNEQFF. CDR3 bases: TGCGCCAGCAGCTCGGACAGGGTATCCTACAATGAGCAGTTCTTC.

This clonotype has a single count. The chain combines TRBV12-3 or TRBV12-4 with TRBJ1-4, with D unclear. This CDR3 has 17 amino acids. Between the trimmed V and J ends, which lost 0 bases and 3 bases, there was a span of 14 bases. In DNA, the CDR3 is TGTGCCAGCAGTTTAGCTCAAGGACTTCTAGCTAATGAAAAACTGTTTTTT. Amino acids: CASSLAQGLLANEKLFF.

The CDR3 sequence is CASSPRRVGADTQYF. The CDR3 DNA reads as TGTGCCAGCAGCCCCAGAAGGGTTGGGGCAGATACGCAGTATTTT. The chain combines TRBV7-9 with TRBJ2-3; D remains unclear. This CDR3 has 15 residues. V was trimmed by 5 bases and J by 4 bases, leaving 16 bases between them. The germline V gene encodes CDR1 SEHNR and CDR2 FQNEAQ (reference sequence).

This clonotype was recorded once. V gene TRBV12-3 or TRBV12-4 combines with J gene TRBJ2-1; D is unclear. The CDR3 covers 14 residues. Between the trimmed V and J ends, which lost 6 bases and 2 bases, there was a span of 11 bases. In DNA, the CDR3 is TGTGCCAGCAGGGTGACGCTAACCTACAATGAGCAGTTCTTC. This encodes CASRVTLTYNEQFF.

Ten or more counts support this clonotype. The rearrangement uses TRBV5-1 and TRBJ2-1, with 10 bases identical to TRBD2. Per germline, CDR1 SGHRS and CDR2 YFSETQ. Unmatched junction bases numbered 9, after V lost 5 bases and J lost 7 bases. The CDR3 length is 15 residues. The CDR3 region is CASSLPGTSDNEQFF. CDR3 DNA: TGCGCCAGCAGTTTGCCCGGGACTAGCGATAATGAGCAGTTCTTC.

The chain uses TRBV3-1 and TRBJ2-3; possible D gene TRBD1, 5 bases. The V and J ends lost 1 base and 2 bases respectively, with 10 bases between them. Germline CDR1 reads LGHDT; CDR2 reads YNNKEL (reference sequence). The CDR3 is 15 residues long. The CDR3 region has the DNA TGTGCCAGCAGCCAAGTAGGGGCGTACACAGATACGCAGTATTTT. Its protein product is CASSQVGAYTDTQYF.

This clonotype was counted many times. The rearrangement links TRBV20-1 to TRBJ2-7; 9 nucleotides agree with TRBD1. Losses at the gene ends were 0 bases for V and 4 bases for J; bases not matched to a gene: 7. From germline, CDR1 is DFQATT and CDR2 SNEGSKA (reference sequence). This CDR3 region has 15 residues. The CDR3 is CSARDFRGQGYEQYF. In DNA, the CDR3 is TGCAGTGCTAGAGATTTTAGGGGACAGGGTTACGAGCAGTACTTC.

The chain is built from TRBV6-2 or TRBV6-3 and TRBJ2-2, with no clear D. The V and J ends lost 7 bases and 6 bases respectively, with 9 bases between them. Germline V gives CDR1 MNHEY, CDR2 SVGEGT. CDR3 length equals 12 residues. DNA for the CDR3: TGTGCCAGCAAGGCTTTCCCCGGGGAGCTGTTTTTT. Translation: CASKAFPGELFF.

The chain is built from TRBV30 and TRBJ2-7; TRBD2 aligns across 11 bases. CDR3 length: 15 amino acids. Germline CDR1 GTSNPN, CDR2 SVGIG (reference sequence). Unmatched junction bases numbered 5, after V lost 3 bases and J lost 1 base. CDR3 loop: CAWSSGTSGSYEQYV. CDR3 DNA: TGTGCCTGGAGCTCCGGGACTAGCGGTTCCTACGAGCAGTACGTC.

The J gene is TRBJ1-2, the V gene TRBV21-1. TRBV21-1 is classified as a pseudogene. There are 16 residues in the CDR3. CDR3 protein: CASSKARGLANYGYTF. The CDR3 DNA follows: TGTGCCAGCAGCAAAGCACGGGGTTTAGCTAACTATGGCTACACCTTC.

This clonotype was recorded a few times. The genes are TRBV29-1 and TRBJ2-3, with TRBD2 matching over 9 bases. This CDR3 spans 14 amino acids. Trimming took 6 bases from V and 3 from J; bases not matched to a gene: 7. Germline loops: CDR1 SQVTM, CDR2 ANQGSEA. The CDR3 loop reads CSVLSSGKTDTQYF. The CDR3 region has the DNA TGCAGCGTGCTATCTAGCGGGAAAACAGATACGCAGTATTTT.

The chain links TRBV4-1 to TRBJ1-1; 7 bases map to TRBD1. CDR3 length: 17 residues. Germline CDR1 reads MGHRA; CDR2 reads YSYEKL. V gave up 7 bases and J gave up 0 bases; unmatched junction bases: 14. The CDR3 DNA follows: TGCGCCAGCAACGTCGACAGGGCTAAGAAGATGAACACTGAAGCTTTCTTT. Translated: CASNVDRAKKMNTEAFF.

This clonotype appeared many times. The chain uses TRBV20-1 and TRBJ2-2; 9 bases agree with TRBD1. V shed 5 bases and J 4 bases; nucleotides not matched to a gene: 8. CDR1 is DFQATT, CDR2 SNEGSKA, per germline (reference sequence). The CDR3 is made up of 15 amino acids. CDR3 DNA: TGCAGTGCTGTACTAAGACAGGGGGTCACCGGGGAGCTGTTTTTT. Its protein product is CSAVLRQGVTGELFF.

The chain couples TRBV5-1 to TRBJ2-2; D ambiguous. Trimming stripped 0 bases from V and 7 bases from J, with 13 bases between. This CDR3 has 15 residues. Per the germline V gene, CDR1 is SGHRS and CDR2 is YFSETQ. DNA for the CDR3: TGCGCCAGCAGCTTGGCCCCCGGGTCTCACGGGGAGCTGTTTTTT. Its translation is CASSLAPGSHGELFF. The whole variable domain, filled in from reference TRBV5-1 and TRBJ2-2, reads KAGVTQTPRYLIKTRGQQVTLSCSPISGHRSVSWYQQTPGQGLQFLFEYFSETQRNKGNFPGRFSGRQFSNSRSEMNVSTLELGDSALYLCASSLAPGSHGELFFGEGSRLTVL.